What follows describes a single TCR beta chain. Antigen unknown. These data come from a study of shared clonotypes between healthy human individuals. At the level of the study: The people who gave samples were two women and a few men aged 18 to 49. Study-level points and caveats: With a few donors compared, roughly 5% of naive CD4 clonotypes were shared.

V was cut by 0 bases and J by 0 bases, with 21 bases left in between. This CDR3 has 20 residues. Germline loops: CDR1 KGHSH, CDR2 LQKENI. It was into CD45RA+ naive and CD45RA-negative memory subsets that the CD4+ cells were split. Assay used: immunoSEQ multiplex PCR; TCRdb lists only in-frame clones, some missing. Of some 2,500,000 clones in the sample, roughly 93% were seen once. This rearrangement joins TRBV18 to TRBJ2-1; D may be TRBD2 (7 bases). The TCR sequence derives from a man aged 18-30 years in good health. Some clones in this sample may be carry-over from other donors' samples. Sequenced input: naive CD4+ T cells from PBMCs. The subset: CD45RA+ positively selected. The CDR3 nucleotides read TGTGCCAGCTCACCACCCTCGGGTGGGGGGGGCCTAAGCTCCTACAATGAGCAGTTCTTC. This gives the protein CASSPPSGGGGLSSYNEQFF.